This T cell receptor beta chain came from a study of graft-versus-host responses after intestinal transplantation. TCRdb keeps only in-frame clones here, not all; method: immunoSEQ multiplex PCR. The table includes some 79,000 clones, approximately 88% detected once. A note on this clone: The antigen is undetermined.

The CDR3 runs to 15 residues. V was pared by 0 bases and J by 5 bases, with 4 bases of the junction left unmatched. CDR1 is MGHRA and CDR2 is YSYEKL in the germline V gene. The sample in question was unstimulated CD4+ T cells sorted from spleen or lymph node cells, obtained before intestinal transplant. The TCR was taken from a human donor who received an intestinal transplant. This sequence joins TRBV4-1 and TRBJ2-5; TRBD2 matches at 9 bases. The CDR3 reads CASSQDYSGRETQYF. The CDR3 nucleotides are TGCGCCAGCAGCCAAGATTACAGCGGGAGGGAGACCCAGTACTTC.